Following are 16 T cell receptor beta chains from one sample sequenced in a study of breast tumors, draining lymph nodes, adjacent tissues (dated by TCRdb to 2016 to 2018). The axillary draining lymph nodes of breast cancer patients were the source of the lymph node samples. Libraries came from multiplex PCR. TCRdb lists the instrument as Illumina HiSeq 2000. TCRdb's own reprocessing of the public reads used fastp at Q25 and MiXCR and kept productive beta chains. Each record represents a unique CDR3 protein, reported with the most common genes and DNA among its rows. The table for this sample lists around 150,000 distinct CDR3 sequences; under 25% of them were counted only once. The ten largest clones take up about 2.4% of the sample. The source material was axillary lymph node tissue. These receptors were obtained from a female donor with breast cancer. Some clones in this sample may be carry-over from other donors' samples.

V gene TRBV28 combines with J gene TRBJ2-1, with TRBD2 matching over 14 bases. CDR1 and CDR2 (germline): MDHEN, SYDVKM. V dropped 3 bases and J dropped 6; count of bases not matched to a gene: 7. This CDR3 has 17 residues. For the CDR3, the DNA is TGTGCCAGCAGTTTGAGGACTAGCGGGAGGACGGGCAATGAGCAGTTCTTC. The encoded protein is CASSLRTSGRTGNEQFF.

This clonotype was observed a few times. The chain is built from TRBV28 and TRBJ2-5; unclear D gene. The CDR3 loop spans 12 amino acids. Germline values: CDR1 MDHEN, CDR2 SYDVKM. Trimming removed 6 bases from V and 1 base from J, with 6 bases in between. The CDR3 DNA reads as TGTGCCAGCAGACCCCGCCAAGAGACCCAGTACTTC. Translated: CASRPRQETQYF.

This clonotype came up many times. The gene calls are TRBV2 and TRBJ2-2; 9 bases align to TRBD2. The CDR3 spans 15 residues. V lost 5 bases to trimming and J lost 1 base; unmatched junction nucleotides: 2. Germline loops: CDR1 SNHLY, CDR2 FYNNEI. CDR3 DNA: TGTGCCAGCAGTTCGACTAGCGGGAACACCGGGGAGCTGTTTTTT. It encodes CASSSTSGNTGELFF. Combining the CDR3 with reference TRBV2 and TRBJ2-2 gives the whole variable domain EPEVTQTPSHQVTQMGQEVILRCVPISNHLYFYWYRQILGQKVEFLVSFYNNEISEKSEIFDDQFSVERPDGSNFTLKIRSTKLEDSAMYFCASSSTSGNTGELFFGEGSRLTVL.

In its sample, this clonotype was seen many times. The chain uses TRBV20-1 and TRBJ1-2; D ambiguous. The CDR3 totals 14 residues. The germline gives CDR1 DFQATT, CDR2 SNEGSKA (reference sequence). V was cut by 1 base and J by 2 bases, with 11 bases left in between. CDR3 nucleotides: TGCAGTGCTAGAGGTCTGGTGGCAAACTATGGCTACACCTTC. This gives the protein CSARGLVANYGYTF.

This clonotype came up many times. The chain employs TRBV6-5 and TRBJ1-6; no firm D call. CDR1 is MNHEY and CDR2 is SVGAGI in the germline V gene. The V end was cut by 2 bases, the J end by 7 bases, with 6 bases between. This CDR3 region has 13 residues. CDR3 loop: CASSYVGNSPLHF. The CDR3 nucleotides are TGTGCCAGCAGTTACGTGGGAAATTCACCCCTCCACTTT.

Regarding this clonotype: This clone may be a read error of a much larger clone one base away. The chain couples TRBV5-5 to TRBJ2-2; D is ambiguous. CDR3 size: 14 residues. V lost 4 bases and J 4 bases, leaving 11 bases between the germline ends. Germline loops: CDR1 SGHKS, CDR2 YYEKEE (reference sequence). CDR3 bases: TGTGCCAGCAGCACCGGATGGAGCACCGGGGAGCTGTTTTTT. Translated: CASSTGWSTGELFF.

The sample holds many counts of this clonotype. The V and J genes are TRBV4-2 and TRBJ2-1; TRBD1 agrees at 10 bases. V was pared by 3 bases and J by 7 bases, with 12 bases of the junction left unmatched. Looked up from germline, CDR1 is LGHNA and CDR2 is YNFKEQ. CDR3 length equals 17 residues. The CDR3 reads CASSQDPGQGFDNEQFF. Written as DNA, the CDR3 is TGTGCCAGCAGCCAGGACCCGGGACAGGGGTTTGATAATGAGCAGTTCTTC.

This clonotype was seen at least ten times. This chain uses TRBV7-8 with TRBJ2-5; TRBD1 matches 9 bases. CDR1 and CDR2 (germline): SGHVS, FQNEAQ. V was pared by 4 bases and J by 5 bases, with 8 bases of the junction left unmatched. The CDR3 is 15 residues long. CDR3 amino acids: CASSWGTGTRETQYF. The CDR3, as DNA: TGTGCCAGCAGCTGGGGGACAGGGACGAGGGAGACCCAGTACTTC. The full variable domain, completed using reference TRBV7-8 and TRBJ2-5, is GAGVSQSPRYKVAKRGQDVALRCDPISGHVSLFWYQQALGQGPEFLTYFQNEAQLDKSGLPSDRFFAERPEGSVSTLKIQRTQQEDSAVYLCASSWGTGTRETQYFGPGTRLLVL.

This clonotype was counted at least ten times. The V gene is TRBV4-1, the J gene TRBJ2-3; 12 nucleotides agree with TRBD2. CDR1 is MGHRA, CDR2 YSYEKL, per germline. V shed 4 bases and J 0 bases; nucleotides not matched to a gene: 5. The CDR3 runs 17 residues. The chain's CDR3 is CASSRTGTSGSTDTQYF. In nucleotides, the CDR3 is TGCGCCAGCAGCCGGACCGGGACTAGCGGGAGCACAGATACGCAGTATTTT.

This clonotype was counted ten times or more. The chain recombines TRBV7-9 with TRBJ2-7; 9 bases are shared with TRBD1. V lost 5 bases and J lost 2; bases outside the gene matches: 4. Germline V gene sequence: CDR1 SEHNR, CDR2 FQNEAQ (reference sequence). This CDR3 is 14 amino acids long. CDR3 bases: TGTGCCAGCAGCCGGGACAGGGCGACCTACGAGCAGTACTTC. Protein: CASSRDRATYEQYF.

On this clonotype itself: A much larger clone differs by one base, so this may be a read error. Because it lacks the conserved phenylalanine or tryptophan at the end, this CDR3 is likely a read error. The chain carries TRBV9 and TRBJ2-2; 7 bases fit TRBD1. Germline loops: CDR1 SGDLS, CDR2 YYNGEE. This CDR3 is 16 amino acids long. J gave up 7 bases and V 3 bases, and 12 bases lay outside the gene matches. Here the CDR3 DNA reads TGTGCCAGCAGCGCCCACCGACAGGGTTGGATCGGGGAGCTGTTTGTT. This codes for CASSAHRQGWIGELFV.

This clonotype was seen more than once but under ten times. V usage is TRBV28 and J usage is TRBJ1-2, with 8 bases matching TRBD1. The length of the CDR3 is 14 residues. CDR1 is MDHEN and CDR2 is SYDVKM in the germline V gene. The trim removed 6 bases at V and 4 bases at J, leaving 7 bases unmatched. CDR3 amino acids: CASRGTGRAYGYTF. The DNA for the CDR3 is TGTGCCAGCAGGGGGACAGGACGGGCCTATGGCTACACCTTC.

In regard to this clonotype: This may come from a read error, since a much larger clone is one base off. V is TRBV7-9 and J is TRBJ2-1; D possibly corresponds to TRBD2 (6 bases). The CDR3 runs 13 residues. Deletions cut 4 bases from V and 9 bases from J, with 13 bases between. Per the germline V gene, CDR1 is SEHNR and CDR2 is FQNEAQ (reference sequence). CDR3 in DNA: TGTGCCAGCAGCTCAACCCGCGGGGTTGAGCAGTTCTTC. Translating it yields CASSSTRGVEQFF.

This clonotype was counted many times. The chain employs TRBV14 and TRBJ2-1; D not resolved. With 3 bases removed from V and 8 bases from J, the gap between germline ends came to 17 bases. CDR3 length: 15 residues. Germline CDR1 is SGHDN and CDR2 is FVKESK. CDR3 in amino acids: CASSQWEAFGDEQFF. The CDR3 region has the DNA TGTGCCAGCAGCCAGTGGGAAGCGTTTGGGGATGAGCAGTTCTTC. The variable domain in full, completed from reference TRBV14 and TRBJ2-1, reads EAGVTQFPSHSVIEKGQTVTLRCDPISGHDNLYWYRRVMGKEIKFLLHFVKESKQDESGMPNNRFLAERTGGTYSTLKVQPAELEDSGVYFCASSQWEAFGDEQFFGPGTRLTVL.

At least ten counts were recorded for this clonotype. This rearrangement joins TRBV5-6 to TRBJ2-5; no reliable D call. The length of the CDR3 is 15 residues. Germline V gives CDR1 SGHDT, CDR2 YYEEEE. Between the trimmed V and J ends, which lost 0 bases and 4 bases, there was a span of 13 bases. CDR3 amino acids: CASSLVGGVVETQYF. The DNA for the CDR3 is TGTGCCAGCAGCTTGGTAGGTGGGGTGGTAGAGACCCAGTACTTC.

Regarding this clonotype: At one boundary the junction diverges from the germline segment, which might be a read error. The chain uses TRBV7-2 and TRBJ2-7; 7 bases are a match to TRBD1. The CDR3 loop spans 16 amino acids. Germline V lookup: CDR1 SGHTA, CDR2 FQGNSA. Written as DNA, the CDR3 is TGTGCCGGCAGCTTAGGGGGCACGCAGGCAACCTACGAACAGTACTTC. Its protein product is CAGSLGGTQATYEQYF.